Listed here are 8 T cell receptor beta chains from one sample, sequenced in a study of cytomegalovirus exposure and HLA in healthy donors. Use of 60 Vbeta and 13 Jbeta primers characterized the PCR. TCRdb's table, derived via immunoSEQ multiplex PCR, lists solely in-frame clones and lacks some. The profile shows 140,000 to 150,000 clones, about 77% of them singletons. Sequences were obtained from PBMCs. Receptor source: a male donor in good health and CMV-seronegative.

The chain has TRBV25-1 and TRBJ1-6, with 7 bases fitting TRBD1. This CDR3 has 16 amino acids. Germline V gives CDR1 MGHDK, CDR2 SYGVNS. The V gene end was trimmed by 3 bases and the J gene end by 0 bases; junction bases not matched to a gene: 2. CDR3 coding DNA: TGTGCCAGCAGTGAGACAGGGAGCTCCTATAATTCACCCCTCCACTTT. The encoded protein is CASSETGSSYNSPLHF.

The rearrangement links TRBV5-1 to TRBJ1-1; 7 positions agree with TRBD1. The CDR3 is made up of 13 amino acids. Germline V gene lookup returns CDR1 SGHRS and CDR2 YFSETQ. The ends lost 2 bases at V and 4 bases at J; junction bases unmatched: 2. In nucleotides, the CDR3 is TGCGCCAGCAGCTTCGCAGGGGGCACTGAAGCTTTCTTT. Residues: CASSFAGGTEAFF.

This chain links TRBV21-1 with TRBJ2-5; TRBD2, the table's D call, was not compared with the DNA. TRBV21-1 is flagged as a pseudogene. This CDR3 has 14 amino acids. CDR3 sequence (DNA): TGTGCCAGCAACCCTACGAGGGCAAGAGAGACCCAGTACTTC. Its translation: CASNPTRARETQYF.

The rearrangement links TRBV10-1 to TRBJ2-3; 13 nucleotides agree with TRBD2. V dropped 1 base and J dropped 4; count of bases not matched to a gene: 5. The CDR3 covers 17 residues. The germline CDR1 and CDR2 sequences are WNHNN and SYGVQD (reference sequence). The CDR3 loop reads CASSEWTSGSKSDTQYF. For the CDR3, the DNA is TGCGCCAGCAGTGAGTGGACTAGCGGGAGTAAATCAGATACGCAGTATTTT.

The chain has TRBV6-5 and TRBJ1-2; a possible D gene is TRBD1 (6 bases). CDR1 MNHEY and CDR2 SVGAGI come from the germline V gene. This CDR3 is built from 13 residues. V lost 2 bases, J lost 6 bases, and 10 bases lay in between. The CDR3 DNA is TGTGCCAGCAGTTACACAGGGTTTAATGGCTACACCTTC. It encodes CASSYTGFNGYTF.

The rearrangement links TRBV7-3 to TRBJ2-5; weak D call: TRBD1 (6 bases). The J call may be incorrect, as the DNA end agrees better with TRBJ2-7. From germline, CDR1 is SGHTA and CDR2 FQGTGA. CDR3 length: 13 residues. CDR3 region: CASSFGQHYEQYF. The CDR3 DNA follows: TGTGCCAGCAGCTTTGGACAGCACTACGAGCAGTACTTC.

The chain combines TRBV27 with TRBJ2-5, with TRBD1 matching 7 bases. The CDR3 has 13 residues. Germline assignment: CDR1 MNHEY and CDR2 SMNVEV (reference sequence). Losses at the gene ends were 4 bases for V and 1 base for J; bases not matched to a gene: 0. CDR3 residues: CASSWDSQETQYF. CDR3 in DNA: TGTGCCAGCAGTTGGGACAGCCAAGAGACCCAGTACTTC.

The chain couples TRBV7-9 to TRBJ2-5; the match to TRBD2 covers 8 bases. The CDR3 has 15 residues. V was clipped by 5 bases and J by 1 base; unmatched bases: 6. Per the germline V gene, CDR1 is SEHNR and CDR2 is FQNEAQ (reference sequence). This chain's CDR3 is CASSPAAGAQETQYF. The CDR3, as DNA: TGTGCCAGCAGCCCCGCAGCGGGAGCCCAAGAGACCCAGTACTTC.